This is a list of T cell receptor beta chains from one sample in a study of CD4 T cells in relation to SARS-CoV-2 and coronaviruses. These receptors have no known antigen. Assay: immunoSEQ multiplex PCR; the TCRdb copy retains only in-frame clones and omits some. The sample holds tens of thousands of clones, less than 85% seen once. The specimen was CD4+ T cells from PBMCs, cultured in vitro. The receptor set was obtained from a human donor in good health. Each CDR3 is given with its conserved first and last residue. The D gene is left open where the match is weak. Size values are once, few and many counts, or a class for expanded clones, and some rows have none.

.	.	TRBJ2-1	TRBV19	CASSIENEQFF	TGTGCCAGTAGTATAGAGAATGAGCAGTTCTTC
TRBD1	.	TRBJ2-5	TRBV28	CASSQGDRQTQYF	TGTGCCAGCAGCCAGGGGGATCGGCAGACCCAGTACTTC
.	.	TRBJ1-3	TRBV6-1	CASSDRRGDTIYF	TGTGCCAGCAGTGACCGCAGGGGTGACACCATATATTTT
.	.	TRBJ1-5	TRBV6-5	CASSRLGQPQHF	TGTGCCAGCAGCCGTTTGGGCCAGCCCCAGCATTTT
TRBD1	.	TRBJ1-6	TRBV19	CASSNRDRGLVYNSPLHF	TGTGCCAGTAGTAACCGGGACAGGGGTTTAGTTTATAATTCACCCCTCCACTTT
.	.	TRBJ1-2	TRBV7-2	CASSLGGSLRDYGYTF	TGTGCCAGCAGCTTAGGCGGCAGTCTCCGGGACTATGGCTACACCTTC
.	.	TRBJ2-3	TRBV27	CASSSTDTQYF	TGTGCCAGCAGTTCCACAGATACGCAGTATTTT
.	.	TRBJ2-7	TRBV11-2	CASSPGPRREQYF	TGTGCCAGCAGCCCGGGCCCTAGGCGCGAGCAGTACTTC
.	.	TRBJ1-5	TRBV30	CAWSVQAQGPQHF	TGTGCCTGGAGTGTTCAGGCGCAAGGGCCCCAGCATTTT
TRBD2	.	TRBJ2-3	TRBV7-3	CASSQLAGVPDTQYF	TGTGCCAGCAGCCAACTAGCGGGAGTGCCCGATACGCAGTATTTT
.	.	TRBJ2-5	TRBV11-2	CASSYVQETQYF	TGTGCCAGCAGCTACGTCCAAGAGACCCAGTACTTC
TRBD1	.	TRBJ2-5	TRBV7-8	CASSSRPGQGADGETQYF	TGTGCCAGCAGCTCCCGACCGGGACAGGGGGCTGATGGAGAGACCCAGTACTTC
.	.	TRBJ1-2	TRBV19	CASSTTQGNNYGYTF	TGTGCCAGTAGTACAACTCAGGGGAATAACTATGGCTACACCTTC
.	.	TRBJ1-2	TRBV5-5	CASSFGVGGSYGYTF	TGTGCCAGCAGCTTTGGGGTTGGCGGCTCCTATGGCTACACCTTC
TRBD1	few	TRBJ1-2	TRBV4-3	CASSDRDRGLDYGYTF	TGCGCCAGCAGCGACCGGGACAGGGGACTTGACTATGGCTACACCTTC
.	.	TRBJ1-2	TRBV5-1	CASSVYRAQGYGYTF	TGCGCCAGCAGCGTCTACAGGGCCCAGGGCTATGGCTACACCTTC
.	.	TRBJ2-7	TRBV5-3	CARRTTGTQQYF	TGTGCCAGAAGGACTACCGGAACACAGCAGTACTTC
.	once	TRBJ2-1	TRBV6-2/TRBV6-3	CASSYIYEQFF	TGTGCCAGCAGTTACATCTACGAGCAGTTCTTC
TRBD1	.	TRBJ2-7	TRBV5-1	CASRSRSGGEQYF	TGCGCCAGCAGATCTCGGTCAGGGGGCGAGCAGTACTTC
TRBD2	.	TRBJ2-2	TRBV9	CASTDRLAGVIGELFF	TGTGCCAGCACCGACCGACTAGCGGGGGTCATCGGGGAGCTGTTTTTT
.	.	TRBJ2-3	TRBV27	CASSPPPGNTDTQYF	TGTGCCAGCAGTCCACCTCCAGGAAACACAGATACGCAGTATTTT
TRBD2	.	TRBJ2-2	TRBV5-8	CASSSRTSRTGELFF	TGTGCCAGCAGCTCGCGGACTAGCAGAACCGGGGAGCTGTTTTTT
.	once	TRBJ2-2	TRBV9	CASSVDGAANTGELFF	TGTGCCAGCAGCGTAGACGGGGCGGCTAACACCGGGGAGCTGTTTTTT
.	.	TRBJ2-1	TRBV29-1	CSVGRPIYGAQQFF	TGCAGCGTGGGGCGACCTATTTATGGGGCCCAGCAGTTCTTC
.	.	TRBJ2-1	TRBV5-4	CASSLGNDNEQFF	TGTGCCAGCAGCTTGGGTAACGACAATGAGCAGTTCTTC
TRBD2	large	TRBJ2-3	TRBV29-1	CSVARGGTDTQYF	TGCAGCGTTGCCCGCGGGGGGACAGATACGCAGTATTTT
.	few	TRBJ2-7	TRBV6-2/TRBV6-3	CASSRGTPSYEQYF	TGTGCCAGCAGTAGGGGGACACCCTCCTACGAGCAGTACTTC
TRBD1	.	TRBJ2-2	TRBV27	CAIRGGLLTGELFF	TGTGCCATCAGAGGGGGCCTCCTCACCGGGGAGCTGTTTTTT
.	.	TRBJ1-2	TRBV18	CASSAFPGGQSYGYTF	TGTGCCAGCTCAGCCTTTCCCGGCGGACAGTCCTATGGCTACACCTTC
.	.	TRBJ1-1	TRBV18	CASSPRGDTEAFF	TGTGCCAGCTCACCCCGGGGCGACACTGAAGCTTTCTTT
TRBD2	.	TRBJ2-1	TRBV6-2/TRBV6-3	CASSLAEGHNEQFF	TGTGCCAGCAGTCTAGCGGAAGGACACAATGAGCAGTTCTTC
.	.	TRBJ2-7	TRBV5-5	CASRGAPSETYEQYF	TGTGCCAGCAGAGGCGCCCCTAGCGAAACCTACGAGCAGTACTTC
.	once	TRBJ2-5	TRBV5-4	CASSPDPRETQYF	TGTGCCAGCAGCCCAGATCCGCGAGAGACCCAGTACTTC